This T cell receptor (beta chain) was captured in a study of T-cell reconstitution after alpha-beta-depleted transplantation in children. It was with unique molecular identifiers that the TCRbeta library was prepared. Via MiXCR, TCRdb re-called the PCR reads, giving one row per CDR3 protein. The sample holds around 270,000 distinct CDR3 sequences; around a tenth are singletons and the top ten take about 8%. The CDR3 length is 14 residues. V was pared by 1 base and J by 3 bases, with 8 bases between. Germline CDR1 is SGHRS and CDR2 is YFSETQ. Findings of the study overall: Counts and diversity of T cells one year after transplant came mostly from newly produced T cells. Surviving recipient T cells and thymic progenitors accounted for the high day-60 TCRbeta diversity observed in some patients. After transplant, at about two months, alpha-beta T cells were reportedly derived from several hundred expanded graft clones.

This clonotype was seen repeatedly, ten times or more. Its antigen is still unknown. This sample comprised PBMCs, obtained before TCRalphabeta/CD19-depleted stem cell transplant. This clonotype was obtained from a boy under two years old with acute myeloid leukemia, due to receive a stem cell transplant. The J gene is TRBJ2-1, the V gene TRBV5-1; D call uncertain. CDR3 region: CASSLRQIYNEQFF. DNA for the CDR3: TGCGCCAGCAGCTTGAGGCAGATCTACAATGAGCAGTTCTTC.